This T cell receptor (beta chain) was identified in a study of cytomegalovirus exposure and HLA in healthy donors (dated by TCRdb to 2017 to 2019). In the study overall: The 500 to 700 repertoires of the first cohort and the 120 or so validation repertoires were produced on the same platform, according to a later analysis. The study was designed to test whether signatures of past pathogen exposure could be identified by cataloging public T cell receptors. Besides the first cohort of approximately 710 subjects, a separate validation cohort made up of roughly 120 different subjects was used. The study combined high-throughput TCR immunosequencing, statistical association of individual TCRs with disease status, and machine learning to predict cytomegalovirus infection status.

The donors belonged to the validation cohort of over a hundred subjects, which was separate from the roughly 700-subject first cohort. The CDR3 covers 20 residues, taking in both the cysteine and the phenylalanine. Only the CDR3 region is kept as DNA, spanning 60 bases read in frame from base 1. Looking up the germline V gene (reference sequence) yields CDR1 LNHNV and CDR2 YYDKDF. For this chain, trimming is 3 bases at the V end and 4 bases at the J end, and the number of junction bases without a gene match is 15. Worth noting for this clone: Its binding antigen is unknown. Nothing much larger sits one base from this clone, and base qualities are not available.

To prepare the library, the immunoSEQ multiplex PCR assay was applied. Regarding the original processing steps: A statistical classification framework was developed to diagnose cytomegalovirus status using the catalog of TCR beta chain sequences. TCRdb provides this immuneACCESS table in a form limited to in-frame rearrangements. Some clones are lacking; in checked studies, under half of them reflect an unresolved V gene, and why the rest are absent is not known. D and trimming come from the DNA, and the V and J calls and clone size come from that table. Within this sample are over 250,000 clones, with approximately 86% of them counted one time only. The ten largest clonotypes hold 0.95% to 1.1% of the sample. Study-level results and caveats: All 130 or so repertoires were used to score co-occurrence in the validation cohort in a later analysis, because that analysis had no HLA typing for the cohort. A total of roughly 160 TCR beta chains were listed by the study as associated with cytomegalovirus. It was suggested by the authors that the approach could potentially be generalized to other disease states and immunological phenotypes. In vitro tests confirmed that a few of the cytomegalovirus-associated TCR beta chains recognize cytomegalovirus antigens. In both the original and validation cohorts, the classifier was reported to diagnose cytomegalovirus status with high specificity and sensitivity. A later analysis found that TCRs clustered in the first cohort also tended to co-occur in the 110 or so validation repertoires, with approximately 95% of cluster scores above 0. Most TCR sequences were observed very rarely across donors, whereas some public TCRs were present in many individuals.

The specimen sequenced was PBMCs. This TCR was recovered from a woman under 30 in good health and CMV-seronegative. In this chain, TRBV15 is recombined with TRBJ2-7; 16 bases in the junction line up with TRBD2. The DNA sequence is given as TGTGCCACCAGCAGTCCCTCAGGGACTAGCGGGAGGGCCGGCCTTTACGAGCAGTACTTC. It translates as CATSSPSGTSGRAGLYEQYF.